A selection of T cell receptor beta chains follows, all from one sample in a study of shared clonotypes between healthy human individuals. Using immunoSEQ multiplex PCR, the repertoire was profiled, and TCRdb retains in-frame clones only, with some absent. Of approximately 1.9 million clones in the sample, just under 95% were seen once. What was sequenced was naive CD8+ T cells from PBMCs. The source of these receptors is a man between 18 and 29 years old in good health. Some clones in this sample may be carry-over from other donors' samples. The CDR3 runs from the conserved cysteine through the conserved F or W. The D gene is left open where the match is weak. The listing skips clone size in some rows; elsewhere it reads once, few, many or a size class.

size	V	J	D	CDR3	DNA
-	TRBV4-1	TRBJ2-7	TRBD2	CASSQALAMSGEQYF	TGCGCCAGCAGCCAAGCACTAGCGATGAGCGGCGAGCAGTACTTC
few	TRBV28	TRBJ1-1	-	CASRHRDTEAFF	TGTGCCAGCAGGCACAGGGATACTGAAGCTTTCTTT
-	TRBV13	TRBJ1-5	-	CASSLGQVSHSNQPQHF	TGTGCCAGCAGCTTAGGACAGGTGTCCCATAGCAATCAGCCCCAGCATTTT
-	TRBV27	TRBJ2-1	-	CASSPRLGTYNEQFF	TGTGCCAGCAGTCCCCGACTAGGTACCTACAATGAGCAGTTCTTC
-	TRBV19	TRBJ1-5	TRBD1	CASSIHRQGGRNQPQHF	TGTGCCAGTAGTATACACCGACAGGGTGGTCGCAATCAGCCCCAGCATTTT
once	TRBV6-1	TRBJ2-1	-	CASSSEASSYNEQFF	TGTGCCAGCAGCTCCGAAGCAAGCTCCTACAATGAGCAGTTCTTC
-	TRBV28	TRBJ2-3	-	CASPRSGSTDTQYF	TGTGCCAGTCCGCGGAGCGGTAGCACAGATACGCAGTATTTT
-	TRBV19	TRBJ2-5	-	CASSIVLWITSSHQETQYF	TGTGCCAGTAGTATAGTTTTGTGGATAACTAGCTCCCACCAAGAGACCCAGTACTTC
-	TRBV7-9	TRBJ1-2	-	CASSDGPGANGYTF	TGTGCCAGCAGCGATGGCCCCGGCGCTAATGGCTACACCTTC
-	TRBV11-2	TRBJ2-3	-	CASSLVAGFDTQYF	TGTGCCAGCAGCTTAGTGGCAGGGTTCGATACGCAGTATTTT
-	TRBV18	TRBJ2-5	-	CASSPLDRRGAQETQYF	TGTGCCAGCTCACCCCTTGACCGGAGGGGAGCCCAAGAGACCCAGTACTTC
-	TRBV27	TRBJ2-2	TRBD1	CASSLLQGVDTGELFF	TGTGCCAGCAGTTTACTACAGGGGGTCGACACCGGGGAGCTGTTTTTT
-	TRBV9	TRBJ1-1	-	CASSVAGVGAEAFF	TGTGCCAGCAGCGTAGCAGGGGTCGGCGCTGAAGCTTTCTTT
-	TRBV20-1	TRBJ1-2	-	CSAVENGYTF	TGCAGTGCTGTTGAGAATGGCTACACCTTC
few	TRBV19	TRBJ1-1	-	CASGELNTEAFF	TGTGCCAGCGGGGAGTTGAACACTGAAGCTTTCTTT
-	TRBV28	TRBJ2-7	-	CASSELGGAYEQYF	TGTGCCAGCAGTGAGTTAGGTGGGGCCTACGAGCAGTACTTC
few	TRBV9	TRBJ1-2	-	CASSVNSGGYTF	TGTGCCAGCAGCGTAAATTCAGGTGGCTACACCTTC
-	TRBV13	TRBJ2-3	-	CASSLRRLDTDTQYF	TGTGCCAGCAGTCTACGTCGCTTAGACACAGATACGCAGTATTTT
-	TRBV27	TRBJ2-3	TRBD2	CASSLLGGTDTQYF	TGTGCCAGCAGTTTATTGGGGGGGACAGATACGCAGTATTTT
-	TRBV18	TRBJ1-2	TRBD1	CASSPGDRVSYGYTF	TGTGCCAGCTCACCCGGGGACAGGGTAAGCTATGGCTACACCTTC
-	TRBV12-5	TRBJ2-2	-	CASAGRNTGELFF	TGTGCTAGTGCGGGCAGGAACACCGGGGAGCTGTTTTTT
-	TRBV28	TRBJ2-1	-	CASSFYDEQFF	TGTGCCAGCAGTTTTTACGATGAGCAGTTCTTC
-	TRBV2	TRBJ2-7	-	CASQLGSSHEQYF	TGTGCCAGTCAGTTAGGGTCATCCCACGAGCAGTACTTC
once	TRBV5-1	TRBJ2-7	-	CASSFSGRATRTYEQYF	TGCGCCAGCAGCTTTTCGGGCAGGGCTACGAGAACCTACGAGCAGTACTTC
-	TRBV28	TRBJ2-1	TRBD2	CASSPRTSYEQFF	TGTGCCAGCAGTCCCCGGACTAGCTACGAGCAGTTCTTC
-	TRBV5-6	TRBJ2-5	-	CASSLPGERAETQYF	TGTGCCAGCAGCTTGCCCGGGGAAAGGGCAGAGACCCAGTACTTC